Given below is one T cell receptor beta chain in context. These data originate in a study of blood T cell repertoires in COVID-19. Across the whole study: The United States, Italy and Spain supplied acute and convalescent COVID-19 samples. PBMCs, B-cell-depleted T cells, or T cells were the source of the cDNA or gDNA that made up the material.

The CDR3 is 15 amino acids. V was cut by 2 bases and J by 6 bases, with 14 bases left in between. Germline V lookup: CDR1 LGHNA, CDR2 YSLEER. Original processing methods: Reference gene primer amplification in the assay estimated nucleated cell counts. The protocol was immunoSEQ multiplex PCR, while the TCRdb copy is restricted to in-frame clones and leaves out a portion. V, J and clone size derive from that table, while D and trimming were established from the DNA sequence. The sample holds some 250,000 clones, roughly 77% seen once. This chain uses TRBV4-3 with TRBJ2-1; D might be TRBD1 (6 bases). Material: peripheral blood. This clonotype was obtained from a woman older than 75 with acute or convalescent COVID-19. In nucleotides, the CDR3 is TGCGCCAGCAGCCAAACCCCGGGACACCGCAATGAGCAGTTCTTC. Encoded protein: CASSQTPGHRNEQFF.